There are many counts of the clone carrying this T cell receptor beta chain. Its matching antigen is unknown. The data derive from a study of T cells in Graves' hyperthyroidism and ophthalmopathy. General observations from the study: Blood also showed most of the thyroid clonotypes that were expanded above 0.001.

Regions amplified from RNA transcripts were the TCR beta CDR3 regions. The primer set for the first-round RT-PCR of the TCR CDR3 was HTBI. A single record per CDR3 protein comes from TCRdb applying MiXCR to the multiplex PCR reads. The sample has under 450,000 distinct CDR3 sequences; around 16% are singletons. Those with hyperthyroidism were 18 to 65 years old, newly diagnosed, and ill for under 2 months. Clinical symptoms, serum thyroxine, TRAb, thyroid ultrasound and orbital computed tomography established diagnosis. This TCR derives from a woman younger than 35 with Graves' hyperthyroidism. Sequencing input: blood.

The DNA of the CDR3 is TGTGCCAGCAGACGGGACCGGGGCTCCTACGAGCAGTACTTC. Its protein product is CASRRDRGSYEQYF. The rearrangement joins TRBV28 to TRBJ2-7; D is perhaps TRBD1 or TRBD2 (5 bases each). Trimming removed 6 bases from V and 0 bases from J, with 12 bases in between. The V gene's germline CDR1 is MDHEN and CDR2 SYDVKM. The CDR3 contains 14 residues. Using reference TRBV28 and TRBJ2-7 for the parts outside the CDR3, the full variable domain is DVKVTQSSRYLVKRTGEKVFLECVQDMDHENMFWYRQDPGLGLRLIYFSYDVKMKEKGDIPEGYSVSREKKERFSLILESASTNQTSMYLCASRRDRGSYEQYFGPGTRLTVT.